This T cell receptor (beta chain) was sequenced for a study of human T cells and chemical hapten exposure. CDR1 is SGHTA and CDR2 is FQGNSA in the germline V gene. The trim removed 5 bases at V and 7 bases at J, leaving 8 bases unmatched. The CDR3 contains 15 residues. This clonotype was recorded once. Antigen specificity is unknown. The study's findings and limits: Sensitization with DPC brought no change to TCRs above 1 in 1000 in frequency.

As to time point: patch test 1, 2 weeks after DPC sensitization. Treatment here: therapeutic diphenylcyclopropenone sensitization with weekly scalp DPC. Participating donors were patients with alopecia, aged 18 to 70 years, considered appropriate candidates for DPC. Researchers extracted total RNA from unfractionated whole blood. Individual cDNA molecules had unique molecular identifiers attached to them by the library. TCRdb ran MiXCR on the RACE reads and lists one entry per CDR3 protein. The profile shows about 340,000 distinct CDR3 sequences, 6% to 8.5% of them singletons. The receptor was derived from a woman aged 18-29 years with alopecia areata. Some clones in this sample may be carry-over from other donors' samples. Sequencing was performed on whole blood, taken in connection with sensitization to the hapten diphenylcyclopropenone (DPC). This rearrangement joins TRBV7-2 to TRBJ2-1; TRBD1 agrees at 10 bases. The CDR3 protein is CASSDPDRGLNEQFF. CDR3 sequence (DNA): TGTGCCAGCAGCGACCCTGACAGGGGGCTAAATGAGCAGTTCTTC.